This TCR beta chain was sequenced in a study of shared clonotypes between healthy human individuals. Assay used: immunoSEQ multiplex PCR; TCRdb lists only in-frame clones, some missing. The repertoire includes about 2.3 million clones, just under 95% of them detected once, and around 0.38% sits in the top ten. This TCR derives from a man aged 18 to 30 in good health. Some clones in this sample may be carry-over from other donors' samples. The material sequenced was naive CD4+ T cells from PBMCs. Subset here: CD45RA+ positively selected.

CDR3 bases: TGCGCCAGCAGCTTGCGACCAGATACGCAGTATTTT. This gives the protein CASSLRPDTQYF. V gene TRBV5-1 combines with J gene TRBJ2-3; D unclear. Germline CDR1 SGHRS, CDR2 YFSETQ. This CDR3 spans 12 amino acids. With 1 base removed from V and 4 bases from J, the gap between germline ends came to 4 bases.